The clone carrying this T cell receptor beta chain was counted only a few times. Multiplex touch-down PCR with TRB-A/B primers amplified rearranged V-D-J TRB sequences. In TCRdb, the multiplex PCR reads were re-called with MiXCR into one record per CDR3 protein. The table lists some 3,500 distinct CDR3 sequences, 20% to 25% of them singletons, with approximately 19% in the top ten. Peripheral blood genomic DNA, not sorted cells or RNA, was the template. This entry belongs to a study of T cell repertoires in aging, cancer and after chemotherapy. Study-level information: Chronic lymphocytic leukemia patients on fludarabine- or bendamustine-based regimens gave paired samples before and after chemotherapy. Approximately 8 million TCR reads were in the whole dataset.

The length of the CDR3 is 13 residues. Germline assignment: CDR1 ENHRY and CDR2 SYGVKD. Trimming removed 2 bases at V and 1 base at J, with 5 bases between. The V and J genes are TRBV10-3 and TRBJ1-1; D call uncertain. The clonotype originates from a human donor with a blood cancer. The specimen sequenced was blood. In DNA form, the CDR3 reads TGTGCCATCAGTGAGAGCGGGAACACTGAAGCTTTCTTT. It is translated as CAISESGNTEAFF.